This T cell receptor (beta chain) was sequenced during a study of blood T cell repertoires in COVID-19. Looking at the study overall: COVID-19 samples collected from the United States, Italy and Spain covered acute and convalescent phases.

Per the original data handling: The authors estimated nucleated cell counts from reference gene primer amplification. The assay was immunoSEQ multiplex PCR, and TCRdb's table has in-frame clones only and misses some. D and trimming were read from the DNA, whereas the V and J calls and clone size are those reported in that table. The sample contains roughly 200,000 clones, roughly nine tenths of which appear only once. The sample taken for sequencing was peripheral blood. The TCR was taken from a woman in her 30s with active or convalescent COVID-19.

The CDR3 is CASSPIGGGRGGEQFF. The CDR3 DNA follows: TGTGCCAGCAGCCCCATCGGGGGCGGGAGGGGGGGGGAGCAGTTCTTC. This chain links TRBV6-7 with TRBJ2-1; TRBD2 matches 9 bases. TRBV6-7 is an ORF for which the function is uncertain. The CDR3 sequence is 16 residues long. J lost 10 bases, V lost 6 bases, and 16 bases had no gene match.